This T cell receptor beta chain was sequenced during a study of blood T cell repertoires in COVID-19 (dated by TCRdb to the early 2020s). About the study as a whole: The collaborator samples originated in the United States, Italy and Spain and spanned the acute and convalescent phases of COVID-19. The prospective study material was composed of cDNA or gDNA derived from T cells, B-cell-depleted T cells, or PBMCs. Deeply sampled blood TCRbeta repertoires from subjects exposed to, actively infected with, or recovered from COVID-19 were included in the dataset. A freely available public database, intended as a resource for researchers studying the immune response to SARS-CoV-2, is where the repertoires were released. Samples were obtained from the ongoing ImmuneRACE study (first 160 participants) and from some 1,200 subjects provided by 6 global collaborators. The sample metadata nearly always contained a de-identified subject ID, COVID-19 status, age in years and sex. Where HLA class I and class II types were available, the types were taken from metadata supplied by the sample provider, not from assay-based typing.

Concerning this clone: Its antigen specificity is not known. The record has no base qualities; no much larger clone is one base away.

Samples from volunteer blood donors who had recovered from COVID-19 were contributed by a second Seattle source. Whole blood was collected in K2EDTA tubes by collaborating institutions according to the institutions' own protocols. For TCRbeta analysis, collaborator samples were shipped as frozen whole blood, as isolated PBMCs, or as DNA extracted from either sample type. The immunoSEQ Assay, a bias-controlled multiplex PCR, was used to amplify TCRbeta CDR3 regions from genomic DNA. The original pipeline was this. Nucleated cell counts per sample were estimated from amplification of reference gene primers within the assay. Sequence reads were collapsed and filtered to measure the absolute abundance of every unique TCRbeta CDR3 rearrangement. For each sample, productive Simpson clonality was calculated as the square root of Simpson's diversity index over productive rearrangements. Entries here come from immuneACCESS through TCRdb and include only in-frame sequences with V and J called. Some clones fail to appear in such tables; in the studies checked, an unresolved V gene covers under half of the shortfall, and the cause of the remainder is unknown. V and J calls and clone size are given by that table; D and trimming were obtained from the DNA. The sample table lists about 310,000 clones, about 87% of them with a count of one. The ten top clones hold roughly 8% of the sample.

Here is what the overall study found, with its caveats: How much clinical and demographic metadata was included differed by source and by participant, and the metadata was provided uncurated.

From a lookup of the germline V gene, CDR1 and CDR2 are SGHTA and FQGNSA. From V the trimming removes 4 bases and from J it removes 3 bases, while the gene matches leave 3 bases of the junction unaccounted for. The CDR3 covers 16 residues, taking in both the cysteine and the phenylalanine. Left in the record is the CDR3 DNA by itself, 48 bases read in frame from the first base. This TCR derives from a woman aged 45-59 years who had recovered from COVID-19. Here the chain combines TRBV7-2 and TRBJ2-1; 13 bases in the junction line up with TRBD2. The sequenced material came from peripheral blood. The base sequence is TGTGCCAGCAGCTGGGGACTAGCGGGAATCTACAATGAGCAGTTCTTC. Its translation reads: CASSWGLAGIYNEQFF.